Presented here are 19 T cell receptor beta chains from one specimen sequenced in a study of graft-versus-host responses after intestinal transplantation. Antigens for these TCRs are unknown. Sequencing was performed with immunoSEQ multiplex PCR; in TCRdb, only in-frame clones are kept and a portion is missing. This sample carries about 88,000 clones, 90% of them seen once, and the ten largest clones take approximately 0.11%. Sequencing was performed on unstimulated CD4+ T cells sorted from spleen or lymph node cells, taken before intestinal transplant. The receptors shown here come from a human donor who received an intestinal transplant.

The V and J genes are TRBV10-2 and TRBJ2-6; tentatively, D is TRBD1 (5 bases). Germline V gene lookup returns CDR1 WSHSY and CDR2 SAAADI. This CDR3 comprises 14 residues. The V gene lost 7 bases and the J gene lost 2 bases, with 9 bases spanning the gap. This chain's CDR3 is CASKTGAGANVLTF. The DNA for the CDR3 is TGCGCCAGCAAAACAGGAGCTGGGGCCAACGTCCTGACTTTC.

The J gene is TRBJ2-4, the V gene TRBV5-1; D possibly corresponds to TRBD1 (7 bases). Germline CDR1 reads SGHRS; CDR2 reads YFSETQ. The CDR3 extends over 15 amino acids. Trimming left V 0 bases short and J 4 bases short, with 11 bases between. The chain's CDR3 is CASSLGAGQKNIQYF. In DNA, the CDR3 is TGCGCCAGCAGCTTGGGGGCGGGACAGAAAAACATTCAGTACTTC.

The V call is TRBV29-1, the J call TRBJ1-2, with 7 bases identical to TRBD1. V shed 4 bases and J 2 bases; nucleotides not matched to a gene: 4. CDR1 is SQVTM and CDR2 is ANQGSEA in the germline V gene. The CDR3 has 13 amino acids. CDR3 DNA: TGCAGCGTTGCCGAACAGGGGAACTATGGCTACACCTTC. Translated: CSVAEQGNYGYTF.

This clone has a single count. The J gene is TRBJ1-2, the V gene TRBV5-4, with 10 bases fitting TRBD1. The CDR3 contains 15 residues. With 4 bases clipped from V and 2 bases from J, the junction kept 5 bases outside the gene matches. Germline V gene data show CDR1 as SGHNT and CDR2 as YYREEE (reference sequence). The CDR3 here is CASSPSTGGNYGYTF. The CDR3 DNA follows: TGTGCCAGCAGCCCGTCGACAGGGGGCAACTATGGCTACACCTTC. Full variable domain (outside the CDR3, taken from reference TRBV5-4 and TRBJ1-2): ETGVTQSPTHLIKTRGQQVTLRCSSQSGHNTVSWYQQALGQGPQFIFQYYREEENGRGNFPPRFSGLQFPNYSSELNVNALELDDSALYLCASSPSTGGNYGYTFGSGTRLTVV.

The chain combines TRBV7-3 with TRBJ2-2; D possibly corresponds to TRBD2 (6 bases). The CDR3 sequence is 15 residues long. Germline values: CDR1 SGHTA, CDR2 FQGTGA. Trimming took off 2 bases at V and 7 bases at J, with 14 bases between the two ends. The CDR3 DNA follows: TGTGCCAGCAGCTTAGTGGCGGGGTACGGCGGGGAGCTGTTTTTT. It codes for CASSLVAGYGGELFF.

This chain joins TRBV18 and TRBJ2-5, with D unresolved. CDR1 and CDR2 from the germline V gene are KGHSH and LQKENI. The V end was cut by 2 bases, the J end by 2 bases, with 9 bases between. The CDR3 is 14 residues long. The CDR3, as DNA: TGTGCCAGCTCACCAGCGAGCGAACAAGAGACCCAGTACTTC. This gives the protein CASSPASEQETQYF. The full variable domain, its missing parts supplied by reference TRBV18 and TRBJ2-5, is NAGVMQNPRHLVRRRGQEARLRCSPMKGHSHVYWYRQLPEEGLKFMVYLQKENIIDESGMPKERFSAEFPKEGPSILRIQQVVRGDSAAYFCASSPASEQETQYFGPGTRLLVL.

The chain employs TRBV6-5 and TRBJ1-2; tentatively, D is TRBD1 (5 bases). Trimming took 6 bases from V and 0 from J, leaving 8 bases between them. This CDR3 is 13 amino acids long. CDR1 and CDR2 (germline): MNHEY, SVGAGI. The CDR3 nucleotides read TGTGCCAGCAGGGCAGGGTCTAACTATGGCTACACCTTC. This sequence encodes CASRAGSNYGYTF.

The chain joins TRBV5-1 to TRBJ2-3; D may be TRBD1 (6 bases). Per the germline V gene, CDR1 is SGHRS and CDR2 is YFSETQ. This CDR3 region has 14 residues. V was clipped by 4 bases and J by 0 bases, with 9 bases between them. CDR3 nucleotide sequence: TGCGCCAGCAGCCCAGGGGCTAGCACAGATACGCAGTATTTT. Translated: CASSPGASTDTQYF.

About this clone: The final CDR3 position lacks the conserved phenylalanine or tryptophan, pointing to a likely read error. The CDR3 reads CASRSEFPGQINSPLHL. In nucleotides, the CDR3 is TGTGCCAGCAGGAGCGAATTCCCGGGACAGATTAATTCACCCCTCCACCTT. This chain links TRBV2 with TRBJ1-6; 7 bases line up with TRBD1. The CDR3 totals 17 residues. V lost 6 bases, J lost 6 bases, and 14 bases stayed unmatched. Germline values: CDR1 SNHLY, CDR2 FYNNEI.

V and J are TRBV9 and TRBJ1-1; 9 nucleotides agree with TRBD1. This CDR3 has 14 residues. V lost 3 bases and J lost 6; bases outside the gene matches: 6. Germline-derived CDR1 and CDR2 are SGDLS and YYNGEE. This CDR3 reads CASSAGTGIPEAFF. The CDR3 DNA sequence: TGTGCCAGCAGCGCCGGGACAGGGATTCCTGAAGCTTTCTTT.

The chain's CDR3 is CASSTGTGLNEKLFF. The CDR3 DNA is TGTGCCAGTAGTACCGGGACAGGCCTTAATGAAAAACTGTTTTTT. The V call is TRBV19, the J call TRBJ1-4, with TRBD1 matching 8 bases. Trimming at V came to 4 bases and at J to 4 bases, leaving 5 bases not matched to a gene. Germline assignment: CDR1 LNHDA and CDR2 SQIVND (reference sequence). The CDR3 runs to 15 residues.

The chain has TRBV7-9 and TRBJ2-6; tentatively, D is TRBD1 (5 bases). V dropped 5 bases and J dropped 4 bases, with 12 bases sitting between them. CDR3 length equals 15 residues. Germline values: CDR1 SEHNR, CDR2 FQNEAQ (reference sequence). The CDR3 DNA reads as TGTGCCAGCAGCGTCCCAGGGTCGGGGGCCAACGTCCTGACTTTC. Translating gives CASSVPGSGANVLTF.

The CDR3 protein is CASSPLTNPNNEQFF. Here the CDR3 DNA reads TGTGCCAGCAGTCCACTCACTAACCCCAACAATGAGCAGTTCTTC. J is TRBJ2-1 and V is TRBV27; D unclear. Trimming removed 5 bases from V and 5 bases from J, with 16 bases in between. The CDR3 has 15 amino acids. Germline CDR1 MNHEY, CDR2 SMNVEV (reference sequence).

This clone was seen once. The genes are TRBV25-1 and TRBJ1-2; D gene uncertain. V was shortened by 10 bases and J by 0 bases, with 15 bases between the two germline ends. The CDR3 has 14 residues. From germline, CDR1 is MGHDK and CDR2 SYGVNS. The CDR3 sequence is CANDTHPANYGYTF. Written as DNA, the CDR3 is TGTGCCAACGACACACACCCAGCTAACTATGGCTACACCTTC.

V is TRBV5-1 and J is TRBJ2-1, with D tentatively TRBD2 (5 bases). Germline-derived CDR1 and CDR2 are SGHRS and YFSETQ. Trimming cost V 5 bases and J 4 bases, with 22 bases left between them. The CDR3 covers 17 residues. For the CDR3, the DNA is TGCGCCAGCAGAGACCGGGGTGGGCTAGCCGAGTACAATGAGCAGTTCTTC. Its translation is CASRDRGGLAEYNEQFF.

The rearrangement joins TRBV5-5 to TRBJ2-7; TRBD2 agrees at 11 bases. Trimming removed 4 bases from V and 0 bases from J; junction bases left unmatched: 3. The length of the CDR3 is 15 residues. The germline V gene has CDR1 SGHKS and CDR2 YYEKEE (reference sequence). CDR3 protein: CASSKLAGASYEQYF. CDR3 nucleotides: TGTGCCAGCAGCAAACTAGCGGGGGCCTCCTACGAGCAGTACTTC.

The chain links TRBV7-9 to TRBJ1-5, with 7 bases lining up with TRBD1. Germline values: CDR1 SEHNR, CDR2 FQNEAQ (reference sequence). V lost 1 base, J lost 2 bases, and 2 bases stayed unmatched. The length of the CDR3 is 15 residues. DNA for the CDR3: TGTGCCAGCAGCTTAGATCAGGGGGGCAATCAGCCCCAGCATTTT. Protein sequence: CASSLDQGGNQPQHF.

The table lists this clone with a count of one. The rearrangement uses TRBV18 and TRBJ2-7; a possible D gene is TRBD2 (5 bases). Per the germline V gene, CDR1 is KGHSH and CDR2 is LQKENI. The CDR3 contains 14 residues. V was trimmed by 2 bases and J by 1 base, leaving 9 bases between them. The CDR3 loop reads CASSPEGPSYEQYF. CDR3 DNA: TGTGCCAGCTCACCAGAGGGCCCATCCTACGAGCAGTACTTC.

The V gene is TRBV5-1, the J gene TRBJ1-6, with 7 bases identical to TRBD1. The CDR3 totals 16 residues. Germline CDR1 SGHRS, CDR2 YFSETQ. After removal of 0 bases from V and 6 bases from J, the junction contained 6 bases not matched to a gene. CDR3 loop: CASSLGGRGLNSPLHF. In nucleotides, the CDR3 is TGCGCCAGCAGCTTGGGGGGTAGGGGGCTTAATTCACCCCTCCACTTT.